This T cell receptor (beta chain) was documented in a study of T-cell reconstitution after alpha-beta-depleted transplantation in children. Study findings and constraints: Surviving recipient T cells and thymic progenitors accounted for the high day-60 TCRbeta diversity observed in some patients. T-cell counts and diversity at one year post-transplant came mainly from newly produced T cells. Alpha-beta T cells present about two months after transplant were reported to originate from several hundred expanded graft clones.

This clonotype was counted between two and nine times. Its antigen is currently unknown. Using unique molecular identifiers, the investigators prepared the TCRbeta library. From the PCR reads, TCRdb called clonotypes with MiXCR, one entry per CDR3 protein. Among 350,000 to 500,000 distinct CDR3 sequences listed, over 40% were seen once. The material was PBMCs, obtained before TCRalphabeta/CD19-depleted stem cell transplant. This clonotype originated in a girl aged 2 to 10 with aplastic anemia, due to receive a stem cell transplant.

The CDR3 sequence is CASSLRTGANYGYTF. CDR3 nucleotides: TGTGCCAGCAGCCTCAGGACAGGAGCTAACTATGGCTACACCTTC. The rearrangement joins TRBV5-4 to TRBJ1-2; 7 bases line up with TRBD1. The V gene's germline CDR1 is SGHNT and CDR2 YYREEE (reference sequence). Losses at the gene ends were 4 bases for V and 0 bases for J; bases not matched to a gene: 6. The CDR3 sequence is 15 residues long.